These 7 T cell receptor beta chains were all obtained from the same sample, sequenced in a study of PD-1 blockade in mismatch repair-deficient tumors. TCRdb's copy holds only in-frame clones and misses some; the assay was immunoSEQ multiplex PCR. The repertoire includes some 50,000 clones, around 77% of them detected once, and approximately 3.5% sits in the top ten. Here the sequenced sample was PBMCs, taken before pembrolizumab treatment. These receptors were taken from an adult with mismatch repair-deficient cancer.

The chain recombines TRBV11-3 with TRBJ2-5; TRBD1 agrees at 8 bases. The CDR3 runs 17 residues. V dropped 2 bases and J dropped 5; count of bases not matched to a gene: 13. CDR1 is SGHNT and CDR2 is YENEEA in the germline V gene. The DNA for the CDR3 is TGTGCCAGCAGCTTAAACGCCGGGACAGGATTAATGGAGACCCAGTACTTC. Encoded protein: CASSLNAGTGLMETQYF.

CDR3 sequence (DNA): TGCAGTGCTAGAAACAACTATGGCTACACCTTC. This encodes CSARNNYGYTF. The gene calls are TRBV20-1 and TRBJ1-2; D remains ambiguous. Germline values: CDR1 DFQATT, CDR2 SNEGSKA (reference sequence). V lost 2 bases, J lost 2 bases, and 3 bases lay in between. The CDR3 spans 11 residues.

This chain uses TRBV19 with TRBJ2-1; 12 nucleotides line up with TRBD2. The CDR3 is made up of 15 amino acids. Germline loops: CDR1 LNHDA, CDR2 SQIVND (reference sequence). V was pared by 4 bases and J by 6 bases, with 4 bases of the junction left unmatched. CDR3: CASSKPSGRVNEQFF. The CDR3 nucleotides read TGTGCCAGTAGTAAGCCTAGCGGGAGGGTCAATGAGCAGTTCTTC.

This clone showed up just a few times. V gene TRBV2 combines with J gene TRBJ2-5; possibly TRBD1 for D (5 bases). From germline, CDR1 is SNHLY and CDR2 FYNNEI. The V and J ends lost 2 bases and 5 bases respectively, with 12 bases between them. CDR3 length equals 14 residues. The CDR3 protein is CASSERQGFETQYF. CDR3 DNA: TGTGCCAGCAGTGAAAGGCAGGGCTTCGAGACCCAGTACTTC.

The genes are TRBV11-3 and TRBJ2-7, with D perhaps matching TRBD1 (6 bases). Germline loops: CDR1 SGHNT, CDR2 YENEEA. V shed 4 bases and J shed 3 bases, with 13 bases lying between them. The CDR3 has 14 residues. The CDR3 here is CASSSWDTIYEQYF. For the CDR3, the DNA is TGTGCCAGCAGCTCTTGGGACACCATCTACGAGCAGTACTTC.

CDR3 sequence reads: CAWSGRGGNYEQYF. The DNA of the CDR3 is TGTGCCTGGAGTGGGCGTGGGGGGAATTACGAGCAGTACTTC. The rearrangement joins TRBV30 to TRBJ2-7; possible D gene TRBD2, 6 bases. V lost 1 base to trimming and J lost 4 bases, with 14 bases between them. Germline-derived CDR1 and CDR2 are GTSNPN and SVGIG (reference sequence). The CDR3 runs 14 residues. The full variable domain, with the rest looked up from reference TRBV30 and TRBJ2-7, is SQTIHQWPATLVQPVGSPLSLECTVEGTSNPNLYWYRQAAGRGLQLLFYSVGIGQISSEVPQNLSASRPQDRQFILSSKKLLLSDSGFYLCAWSGRGGNYEQYFGPGTRLTVT.

This chain uses TRBV6-4 with TRBJ1-1, with a tentative D call TRBD1 (5 bases). Germline lookup yields CDR1 MRHNA and CDR2 SNTAGT. V was clipped by 6 bases and J by 5 bases, with 16 bases between them. CDR3 length: 14 amino acids. CDR3 coding DNA: TGTGCCAGCAGACGACAGACCCTGTTAACTGAAGCTTTCTTT. It is translated as CASRRQTLLTEAFF.